Shown below are 26 T cell receptor beta chains from a single sample sequenced in a study of T cell changes during pregnancy in multiple sclerosis. Some clones are missing from TCRdb's copy, which holds only in-frame ones; the method was immunoSEQ multiplex PCR. The sample holds tens of thousands of clones; roughly 92% are singletons and the top ten take less than 3.5%. The source material was peripheral blood, sampled in the third trimester of pregnancy. The receptors stem from a female donor in good health, enrolled as a control in a pregnancy study.

V is TRBV27 and J is TRBJ2-7, with 9 bases that match TRBD1. Losses at the gene ends were 2 bases for V and 5 bases for J; bases not matched to a gene: 1. CDR1 is MNHEY, CDR2 SMNVEV, per germline (reference sequence). The CDR3 contains 13 residues. CDR3: CASSLGDRDEQYF. CDR3 nucleotides: TGTGCCAGCAGTTTAGGGGACAGGGACGAGCAGTACTTC.

The chain combines TRBV7-9 with TRBJ2-1; TRBD2 aligns across 11 bases. V gave up 7 bases and J gave up 4 bases; unmatched junction bases: 6. The CDR3 consists of 15 residues. CDR1 and CDR2 from the germline V gene are SEHNR and FQNEAQ (reference sequence). The CDR3 sequence: CASTIAGGIYNEQFF. The CDR3 nucleotides are TGTGCCAGCACCATAGCGGGAGGGATTTACAATGAGCAGTTCTTC.

The chain couples TRBV7-6 to TRBJ2-2, with a weak D call TRBD2 (6 bases). Trimming took 4 bases from V and 4 from J, leaving 16 bases between them. CDR1 is SGHVS and CDR2 is FNYEAQ in the germline V gene. The CDR3 extends over 16 amino acids. The CDR3 DNA reads as TGTGCCAGCAGCTCCCAAGCTAGCGTGGGCACCGGGGAGCTGTTTTTT. Protein sequence: CASSSQASVGTGELFF. The full variable domain, its missing parts supplied by reference TRBV7-6 and TRBJ2-2, is GAGVSQSPRYKVTKRGQDVALRCDPISGHVSLYWYRQALGQGPEFLTYFNYEAQQDKSGLPNDRFSAERPEGSISTLTIQRTEQRDSAMYRCASSSQASVGTGELFFGEGSRLTVL.

This chain connects TRBV29-1 to TRBJ2-6; perhaps TRBD2 as D (6 bases). The ends were cut back, 4 bases at V and 2 bases at J, with 9 bases in the middle. Germline values: CDR1 SQVTM, CDR2 ANQGSEA. The CDR3 consists of 14 residues. CDR3 coding DNA: TGCAGCGTTGGGACTATAGCTGGGGCCAACGTCCTGACTTTC. Amino acid sequence: CSVGTIAGANVLTF.

V usage is TRBV2 and J usage is TRBJ1-4; 7 bases are shared with TRBD1. Looked up from germline, CDR1 is SNHLY and CDR2 is FYNNEI. With 7 bases clipped from V and 6 bases from J, the junction kept 8 bases outside the gene matches. This CDR3 spans 14 amino acids. This CDR3 is CASTEGTGDEKLFF. The CDR3 DNA is TGTGCCAGCACCGAAGGAACAGGGGATGAAAAACTGTTTTTT.

The chain joins TRBV4-3 to TRBJ1-1, with TRBD1 as a possible D gene (5 bases). The CDR3 loop spans 16 amino acids. Deletions cut 0 bases from V and 5 bases from J, with 16 bases between. CDR1 and CDR2 (germline): LGHNA, YSLEER. This CDR3 reads CASSQDWGLRGTEAFF. DNA for the CDR3: TGCGCCAGCAGCCAAGATTGGGGTCTTCGGGGGACTGAAGCTTTCTTT.

The chain couples TRBV19 to TRBJ1-2; 9 bases align to TRBD1. J was trimmed by 4 bases and V by 5 bases; bases with no gene match: 11. The CDR3 consists of 16 residues. CDR1 is LNHDA and CDR2 is SQIVND in the germline V gene (reference sequence). CDR3 loop: CASSPLGTGTLYGYTF. The CDR3 DNA is TGTGCCAGTAGTCCGCTTGGGACAGGGACACTCTATGGCTACACCTTC.

The V and J genes are TRBV29-1 and TRBJ1-2; 7 nucleotides line up with TRBD1. CDR3 length: 12 amino acids. CDR1 and CDR2 (germline): SQVTM, ANQGSEA. Germline trimming cut 5 bases from V and 4 bases from J; bases unmatched to any gene: 4. The CDR3 here is CSVSQGPYGYTF. As DNA, the CDR3 is TGCAGCGTTTCACAGGGGCCCTATGGCTACACCTTC.

The chain couples TRBV4-1 to TRBJ2-5; no clear D. The CDR3 consists of 14 residues. The germline V gene encodes CDR1 MGHRA and CDR2 YSYEKL. V dropped 0 bases and J dropped 2 bases, with 7 bases sitting between them. Here the CDR3 reads CASSQEASQETQYF. CDR3 in DNA: TGCGCCAGCAGCCAAGAGGCCAGTCAAGAGACCCAGTACTTC.

This chain connects TRBV7-7 to TRBJ2-5; 8 positions agree with TRBD1. The germline V gene encodes CDR1 SSHAT and CDR2 FNYEAQ (reference sequence). V shed 6 bases, J shed 5 bases, and the junction held 8 bases outside the gene matches. CDR3 length: 14 residues. The CDR3 DNA sequence: TGTGCCAGCAGAGGGCAGGGGGCCGGGGAGACCCAGTACTTC. This encodes CASRGQGAGETQYF. The full variable domain, its missing parts supplied by reference TRBV7-7 and TRBJ2-5, is GAGVSQSPRYKVTKRGQDVTLRCDPISSHATLYWYQQALGQGPEFLTYFNYEAQPDKSGLPSDRFSAERPEGSISTLTIQRTEQRDSAMYRCASRGQGAGETQYFGPGTRLLVL.

The J gene is TRBJ1-1, the V gene TRBV5-1; no firm D call. Trimming took 4 bases from V and 5 from J, leaving 18 bases between them. The CDR3 runs to 15 residues. Germline assignment: CDR1 SGHRS and CDR2 YFSETQ. Here the CDR3 DNA reads TGCGCCAGCAGCCCACACGCAGGAGGAGGTACTGAAGCTTTCTTT. The encoded protein is CASSPHAGGGTEAFF.

This clone was observed once. In DNA form, the CDR3 reads TGTGCCAGCAGCACCGGACAGGACGAAAAACTGTTTTTT. It yields the protein CASSTGQDEKLFF. The rearrangement joins TRBV5-4 to TRBJ1-4, with TRBD1 matching over 7 bases. The junction had 5 bases not matched to a gene; V was cut back by 4 bases and J by 8 bases. This CDR3 has 13 amino acids. In germline, CDR1 is SGHNT, CDR2 YYREEE (reference sequence). Variable domain in full (rest from reference TRBV5-4 and TRBJ1-4): ETGVTQSPTHLIKTRGQQVTLRCSSQSGHNTVSWYQQALGQGPQFIFQYYREEENGRGNFPPRFSGLQFPNYSSELNVNALELDDSALYLCASSTGQDEKLFFGSGTQLSVL.

J is TRBJ1-5 and V is TRBV2, with 12 bases identical to TRBD1. The CDR3 totals 19 residues. V lost 4 bases, J lost 2 bases, and 12 bases stayed unmatched. The germline CDR1 and CDR2 sequences are SNHLY and FYNNEI. CDR3 sequence reads: CASSVPGTGGVNGNQPQHF. The CDR3 DNA follows: TGTGCCAGCAGTGTCCCCGGGACAGGGGGCGTTAATGGCAATCAGCCCCAGCATTTT.

CDR3 region: CASSLKGAGLSYEQYF. In nucleotides, the CDR3 is TGTGCCAGCAGCTTAAAAGGAGCGGGGCTATCCTACGAGCAGTACTTC. This chain links TRBV7-2 with TRBJ2-7; 7 positions match TRBD2. Germline V lookup: CDR1 SGHTA, CDR2 FQGNSA. After removal of 2 bases from V and 1 base from J, the junction contained 8 bases not matched to a gene. CDR3 length: 16 amino acids.

This chain connects TRBV27 to TRBJ2-7, with 9 nucleotides matching TRBD2. Per germline, CDR1 MNHEY and CDR2 SMNVEV (reference sequence). This CDR3 is 15 amino acids long. V was clipped by 5 bases and J by 2 bases; unmatched bases: 7. This chain's CDR3 is CASSRGGRAPYEQYF. For the CDR3, the DNA is TGTGCCAGCAGTAGGGGCGGGAGGGCCCCCTACGAGCAGTACTTC.

V and J are TRBV4-1 and TRBJ2-1; 9 bases agree with TRBD2. Germline V gene lookup returns CDR1 MGHRA and CDR2 YSYEKL. The CDR3 consists of 18 residues. The ends lost 4 bases at V and 0 bases at J; junction bases unmatched: 10. CDR3 sequence (DNA): TGCGCCAGCAGCCCCACTAGCGGGCCTACAAGCTCCTACAATGAGCAGTTCTTC. Translation: CASSPTSGPTSSYNEQFF.

The chain carries TRBV6-1 and TRBJ2-1; 10 nucleotides agree with TRBD2. The V gene's germline CDR1 is MNHNS and CDR2 SASEGT. The CDR3 sequence is 17 residues long. Losses at the gene ends were 4 bases for V and 0 bases for J; bases not matched to a gene: 6. CDR3 sequence: CASSGLAGLSSYNEQFF. CDR3 DNA: TGTGCCAGCAGTGGACTAGCGGGTCTGAGCTCCTACAATGAGCAGTTCTTC.

The genes are TRBV7-2 and TRBJ2-3; 9 bases agree with TRBD1. Germline V gene lookup returns CDR1 SGHTA and CDR2 FQGNSA. The CDR3 contains 14 residues. Germline trimming cut 5 bases from V and 6 bases from J; bases unmatched to any gene: 6. The CDR3 region has the DNA TGTGCCAGCAGCCCAAGACAGGGGGGCGATACGCAGTATTTT. Translating gives CASSPRQGGDTQYF.

The chain joins TRBV19 to TRBJ1-5, with a weak D call TRBD1 (6 bases). V dropped 3 bases and J dropped 4 bases, with 13 bases sitting between them. The germline CDR1 and CDR2 sequences are LNHDA and SQIVND (reference sequence). This CDR3 comprises 15 residues. The CDR3 region has the DNA TGTGCCAGTAGTATTGGGGGCGAAGGAAATCAGCCCCAGCATTTT. This sequence encodes CASSIGGEGNQPQHF.

The gene calls are TRBV15 and TRBJ1-5; D may be TRBD1 (6 bases). Germline loops: CDR1 LNHNV, CDR2 YYDKDF (reference sequence). V was cut by 3 bases and J by 0 bases, with 12 bases left in between. This CDR3 comprises 16 residues. CDR3 in DNA: TGTGCCACCAGCAGGGGCCGGGACACTAGCAATCAGCCCCAGCATTTT. It codes for CATSRGRDTSNQPQHF. Using reference TRBV15 and TRBJ1-5 for the parts outside the CDR3, the full variable domain is DAMVIQNPRYQVTQFGKPVTLSCSQTLNHNVMYWYQQKSSQAPKLLFHYYDKDFNNEADTPDNFQSRRPNTSFCFLDIRSPGLGDTAMYLCATSRGRDTSNQPQHFGDGTRLSIL.

The gene calls are TRBV6-1 and TRBJ2-7; D might be TRBD2 (6 bases). V lost 2 bases and J 3 bases, leaving 14 bases between the germline ends. Germline CDR1 reads MNHNS; CDR2 reads SASEGT. The CDR3 extends over 15 amino acids. The CDR3 sequence: CASSESGGEIYEQYF. CDR3 DNA sequence: TGTGCCAGCAGTGAATCGGGCGGGGAAATCTACGAGCAGTACTTC.

This clone occurred a few times. The rearrangement joins TRBV9 to TRBJ1-2; a weak D match, TRBD1 (6 bases). V lost 0 bases and J 8 bases, leaving 20 bases between the germline ends. CDR3 length: 16 residues. Per the germline V gene, CDR1 is SGDLS and CDR2 is YYNGEE. In DNA form, the CDR3 reads TGTGCCAGCAGCGTAGGCGAACAGGGAGGGGGGAGCGGCTACACCTTC. This encodes CASSVGEQGGGSGYTF.

The V call is TRBV14, the J call TRBJ2-1; 10 positions match TRBD1. V was pared by 0 bases and J by 7 bases, with 9 bases of the junction left unmatched. The CDR3 loop spans 17 amino acids. Germline V lookup: CDR1 SGHDN, CDR2 FVKESK. CDR3 loop: CASSQDKRDRGRNEQFF. The CDR3 DNA reads as TGTGCCAGCAGCCAAGATAAAAGGGACAGGGGAAGGAATGAGCAGTTCTTC.

V and J are TRBV9 and TRBJ2-1; no clear D. This CDR3 has 11 residues. CDR1 and CDR2 (germline): SGDLS, YYNGEE. Trimming cost V 4 bases and J 8 bases, with 7 bases left between them. The CDR3, as DNA: TGTGCCAGCAGCTCGAGTCATGAGCAGTTCTTC. This translates into CASSSSHEQFF. The full variable domain, with the rest looked up from reference TRBV9 and TRBJ2-1, is DSGVTQTPKHLITATGQRVTLRCSPRSGDLSVYWYQQSLDQGLQFLIQYYNGEERAKGNILERFSAQQFPDLHSELNLSSLELGDSALYFCASSSSHEQFFGPGTRLTVL.

V gene TRBV5-1 combines with J gene TRBJ1-1, with a weak D call TRBD1 (5 bases). V lost 6 bases and J 0 bases, leaving 12 bases between the germline ends. The CDR3 contains 14 residues. Germline CDR1 reads SGHRS; CDR2 reads YFSETQ. CDR3 amino acids: CASNSQGLNTEAFF. CDR3 nucleotide sequence: TGCGCCAGCAACTCGCAGGGCTTGAACACTGAAGCTTTCTTT.

The chain employs TRBV27 and TRBJ2-7; 9 bases fit TRBD1. The V and J ends lost 4 bases and 6 bases, in that order; junction bases with no gene match: 10. CDR1 and CDR2 (germline): MNHEY, SMNVEV (reference sequence). This CDR3 is 15 amino acids long. In DNA, the CDR3 is TGTGCCAGCAGTTCGCCGGGACAGGGTAACGGCGAGCAGTACTTC. This gives the protein CASSSPGQGNGEQYF.